Listed below are T cell receptor beta chains from one sample, sequenced in a study of technical replicates of blood from a handful of donors. TCRdb keeps only in-frame clones here, not all; method: immunoSEQ multiplex PCR. The sample lists approximately 73,000 clones, roughly 96% seen once, with roughly 0.34% in the top ten. The specimen was T cells isolated from PBMCs. The receptor source for this set is a human donor in good health. Each CDR3 is given with its conserved first and last residue. D genes are given only for firm matches. Where a row states a size, it is once, few, many or the class of an expanded clone; other rows omit it.

cdr3_aa cdr3_nt v_call cdr3_length j_call d_call clone_size
CASSLLGTGNEQYF TGTGCCAGCAGTCTACTCGGGACAGGAAACGAGCAGTACTTC TRBV6-5 14 TRBJ2-7 TRBD1 -
CATGLAGGNTEQFF TGCGCCACCGGACTAGCGGGAGGAAATACTGAGCAGTTCTTC TRBV10-2 14 TRBJ2-1 TRBD2 -
CASSPRAGGDTQYF TGTGCCAGCAGCCCTCGAGCGGGCGGAGATACGCAGTATTTT TRBV9 14 TRBJ2-3 - few
CASKKQGGETQYF TGTGCCAGCAAAAAACAGGGTGGCGAGACCCAGTACTTC TRBV28 13 TRBJ2-5 - -
CASSMGLPGTEAFF TGTGCCAGCAGCATGGGACTGCCTGGAACTGAAGCTTTCTTT TRBV5-6 14 TRBJ1-1 - -
CASFAGPRHGYTF TGTGCCAGCTTTGCGGGGCCCAGGCATGGCTACACCTTC TRBV27 13 TRBJ1-2 - -
CASSSGETAGGNTGELFF TGTGCCAGCAGCTCAGGGGAGACGGCGGGCGGTAACACCGGGGAGCTGTTTTTT TRBV7-9 18 TRBJ2-2 - -
CAWSWTGDTDTQYF TGTGCCTGGAGTTGGACAGGCGACACAGATACGCAGTATTTT TRBV30 14 TRBJ2-3 TRBD1 -
CASSVTAATEAFF TGTGCCAGCAGTGTAACTGCGGCCACTGAAGCTTTCTTT TRBV6-1 13 TRBJ1-1 - -
CASSGKLGGVNEQFF TGTGCCAGCAGTGGGAAGTTGGGGGGGGTCAATGAGCAGTTCTTC TRBV9 15 TRBJ2-1 TRBD2 -